These 20 T cell receptor beta chains originate from one sample sequenced in a study of blood T cell repertoires in COVID-19. The repertoire was sequenced with immunoSEQ multiplex PCR; TCRdb's copy has only in-frame clones and lacks some. The sample records tens of thousands of clones, roughly four fifths being singletons. Specimen: peripheral blood. The receptor set was obtained from a human donor in a cohort sampled during active COVID-19.

This clone was recorded only once. The V call is TRBV5-1, the J call TRBJ2-7; maybe TRBD1 (5 bases). V lost 7 bases and J 3 bases, leaving 14 bases between the germline ends. In germline, CDR1 is SGHRS, CDR2 YFSETQ. This CDR3 contains 13 residues. CDR3 coding DNA: TGCGCCAGCGGCACCGACGGACACTACGAGCAGTACTTC. Amino acids: CASGTDGHYEQYF.

The chain couples TRBV20-1 to TRBJ2-3; tentatively, D is TRBD2 (5 bases). V lost 6 bases to trimming and J lost 9 bases, with 13 bases between them. The CDR3 extends over 11 amino acids. CDR1 and CDR2 (germline): DFQATT, SNEGSKA (reference sequence). For the CDR3, the DNA is TGCAGTGCCTCACCACTAGGAACGCAGTATTTT. Protein sequence: CSASPLGTQYF.

V is TRBV11-2 and J is TRBJ2-5; D is unclear. Germline loops: CDR1 SGHAT, CDR2 FQNNGV. The CDR3 has 11 amino acids. Trimming took 5 bases from V and 6 from J, leaving 7 bases between them. This CDR3 is CASSLLQTQYF. CDR3 bases: TGTGCCAGCAGCCTTCTCCAGACCCAGTACTTC.

The CDR3 DNA reads as TGTGCCAGCAGCGGGGGGACAGGGGAATTCTACGAGCAGTACTTC. Its translation: CASSGGTGEFYEQYF. The chain has TRBV9 and TRBJ2-7; 10 bases agree with TRBD1. The germline V gene encodes CDR1 SGDLS and CDR2 YYNGEE. With V trimmed by 3 bases and J by 3 bases, 6 bases remained unmatched. CDR3 size: 15 residues.

V gene TRBV5-1 combines with J gene TRBJ2-3; 12 nucleotides agree with TRBD2. This CDR3 contains 15 residues. J was trimmed by 6 bases and V by 3 bases; bases with no gene match: 5. Looked up from germline, CDR1 is SGHRS and CDR2 is YFSETQ. The CDR3 region has the DNA TGCGCCAGCAGCTACGGGACTAGCGGGTCGGATACGCAGTATTTT. This gives the protein CASSYGTSGSDTQYF.

This rearrangement joins TRBV6-5 to TRBJ2-3; D possibly corresponds to TRBD1 (5 bases). The CDR3 is 14 residues long. Per germline, CDR1 MNHEY and CDR2 SVGAGI. The V end was cut by 5 bases, the J end by 4 bases, with 13 bases between. Written as DNA, the CDR3 is TGTGCCAGCAGTACGTATTCAGGGTCAGATACGCAGTATTTT. Protein: CASSTYSGSDTQYF.

The rearrangement uses TRBV3-1 (or the pseudogene TRBV3-2) and TRBJ2-1, with TRBD1 identical over 11 bases. The CDR3 has 16 residues. CDR1 and CDR2 (germline): LGHDT, YNNKEL (reference sequence). The V segment lost 1 base and the J segment 7 bases; nucleotides outside the gene matches: 6. DNA of the CDR3: TGTGCCAGCAGCCAAGTGAGGGGACAGGGGGTTAATGAGCAGTTCTTC. It translates to CASSQVRGQGVNEQFF.

The chain has TRBV15 and TRBJ1-5; the D is unclear. With 4 bases removed from V and 5 bases from J, the gap between germline ends came to 18 bases. The CDR3 spans 16 residues. Germline CDR1 LNHNV, CDR2 YYDKDF (reference sequence). CDR3 protein: CATSTPRVFRDQPQHF. The CDR3 DNA reads TGTGCCACCAGCACCCCGAGGGTTTTTAGGGATCAGCCCCAGCATTTT.

This clone was found a few times. V is TRBV28 and J is TRBJ2-5, with 9 bases fitting TRBD2. This CDR3 has 14 amino acids. Germline loops: CDR1 MDHEN, CDR2 SYDVKM. J gave up 2 bases and V 10 bases, and 8 bases lay outside the gene matches. The CDR3 region is CATSQAGGQETQYF. In nucleotides, the CDR3 is TGTGCCACTTCTCAAGCGGGAGGTCAAGAGACCCAGTACTTC. Filled out from reference TRBV28 and TRBJ2-5, the complete variable domain reads DVKVTQSSRYLVKRTGEKVFLECVQDMDHENMFWYRQDPGLGLRLIYFSYDVKMKEKGDIPEGYSVSREKKERFSLILESASTNQTSMYLCATSQAGGQETQYFGPGTRLLVL.

This clone appeared a few times. J is TRBJ2-1 and V is TRBV27; D might be TRBD2 (6 bases). CDR1 is MNHEY and CDR2 is SMNVEV in the germline V gene (reference sequence). The CDR3 runs to 14 residues. V dropped 5 bases and J dropped 8 bases, with 16 bases sitting between them. CDR3 bases: TGTGCCAGCAGTGTCGGGGCGCCGGGGGATGAGCAGTTCTTC. It translates to CASSVGAPGDEQFF.

This clone has a single count. The V call is TRBV5-1, the J call TRBJ2-5; D ambiguous. Per the germline V gene, CDR1 is SGHRS and CDR2 is YFSETQ. The CDR3 loop spans 13 amino acids. Trimming pared 2 bases from V and 4 bases from J, leaving 9 bases between. CDR3 nucleotide sequence: TGCGCCAGCAGCTTCCAGCGCCGAGAGACCCAGTACTTC. It translates to CASSFQRRETQYF. The entire variable domain, with the rest obtained from reference TRBV5-1 and TRBJ2-5, is as follows: KAGVTQTPRYLIKTRGQQVTLSCSPISGHRSVSWYQQTPGQGLQFLFEYFSETQRNKGNFPGRFSGRQFSNSRSEMNVSTLELGDSALYLCASSFQRRETQYFGPGTRLLVL.

The chain employs TRBV12-3 or TRBV12-4 and TRBJ2-7; D perhaps matches TRBD2 (5 bases). Trimming pared 5 bases from V and 4 bases from J, leaving 9 bases between. The CDR3 sequence is 12 residues long. The CDR3 here is CASSNEGYEQYF. In nucleotides, the CDR3 is TGTGCCAGCAGTAACGAGGGATACGAGCAGTACTTC.

The chain has TRBV4-2 and TRBJ2-7, with 10 bases identical to TRBD2. Germline V gene data show CDR1 as LGHNA and CDR2 as YNFKEQ. The CDR3 loop spans 17 amino acids. Unmatched junction bases numbered 6, after V lost 0 bases and J lost 1 base. CDR3 coding DNA: TGTGCCAGCAGCCAAGAGTTAGCGGGGGGCTATTCCTACGAGCAGTACTTC. Its translation is CASSQELAGGYSYEQYF.

The genes are TRBV7-2 and TRBJ2-5, with unresolved D. The CDR3 extends over 12 amino acids. Germline loops: CDR1 SGHTA, CDR2 FQGNSA. The V and J ends lost 3 bases and 1 base respectively, with 3 bases between them. The CDR3 spells CASSFSQETQYF. The CDR3 bases are TGTGCCAGCAGCTTCAGCCAAGAGACCCAGTACTTC.

The sample holds a few counts of this clone. The chain couples TRBV15 to TRBJ1-5, with 8 bases lining up with TRBD1. Germline CDR1 and CDR2: LNHNV and YYDKDF (reference sequence). This CDR3 has 15 amino acids. V lost 5 bases, J lost 5 bases, and 8 bases stayed unmatched. The DNA of the CDR3 is TGTGCCACCAGCCTAGACAGGGGAGGATATCAGCCCCAGCATTTT. Translated, it gives CATSLDRGGYQPQHF.

The V gene is TRBV5-4, the J gene TRBJ2-2; 7 bases are shared with TRBD2. The CDR3 has 16 amino acids. Germline loops: CDR1 SGHNT, CDR2 YYREEE (reference sequence). The V and J ends lost 2 bases and 2 bases, in that order; junction bases with no gene match: 6. CDR3 in amino acids: CASSFGRGTNTGELFF. CDR3 bases: TGTGCCAGCAGCTTTGGGCGGGGGACCAACACCGGGGAGCTGTTTTTT. The variable domain in full, with the rest retrieved from reference TRBV5-4 and TRBJ2-2, is ETGVTQSPTHLIKTRGQQVTLRCSSQSGHNTVSWYQQALGQGPQFIFQYYREEENGRGNFPPRFSGLQFPNYSSELNVNALELDDSALYLCASSFGRGTNTGELFFGEGSRLTVL.

This sequence joins TRBV5-1 and TRBJ2-3, with 7 positions matching TRBD1. The J segment lost 1 base and the V segment lost 4 bases, leaving 3 bases of the junction unmatched. Germline V lookup: CDR1 SGHRS, CDR2 YFSETQ. The CDR3 is made up of 14 amino acids. Here the CDR3 DNA reads TGCGCCAGCAGCATCGGGACAGGCACAGATACGCAGTATTTT. Translated: CASSIGTGTDTQYF.

This chain connects TRBV25-1 to TRBJ1-1, with D possibly matching TRBD1 (5 bases). Trimming pared 5 bases from V and 4 bases from J, leaving 11 bases between. This CDR3 has 13 amino acids. The germline gives CDR1 MGHDK, CDR2 SYGVNS. The CDR3 DNA sequence: TGTGCCAGCAGTTACGGGGGGGGCACTGAAGCTTTCTTT. This encodes CASSYGGGTEAFF.

This clone was seen only once. This chain connects TRBV6-5 to TRBJ2-2; 8 bases match TRBD2. This CDR3 region has 13 residues. Germline CDR1 MNHEY, CDR2 SVGAGI. V trimming: 8 bases; J trimming: 6 bases; junction bases outside the gene matches: 5. Here the CDR3 reads CASAGGRSGELFF. CDR3 bases: TGTGCCAGCGCGGGGGGCCGGTCCGGGGAGCTGTTTTTT.

This clone was counted a few times. The rearrangement joins TRBV11-2 to TRBJ2-1; 8 positions agree with TRBD1. The V segment lost 5 bases and the J segment 0 bases; nucleotides outside the gene matches: 3. There are 15 residues in the CDR3. Per germline, CDR1 SGHAT and CDR2 FQNNGV. In DNA, the CDR3 is TGTGCCAGCAGCGGGGGACAGGACTCCTACAATGAGCAGTTCTTC. Residues: CASSGGQDSYNEQFF.